This TCR beta chain was captured in a study of blood T cells in healthy people across ages. A sample-barcoded 5' primer and a J-beta primer mix were used in a second PCR of roughly 6 to 11 cycles. MiXCR was run by TCRdb on the 5' RACE reads, yielding one entry per CDR3 protein. The sample holds almost 1 million distinct CDR3 sequences; roughly 51% are singletons and the top ten take about 22%. Only one count was recorded for this clonotype. Its cognate antigen is unknown. Study-level findings and limits: Getting older went along with TCR beta diversity per million T cells dropping roughly linearly.

The clonotype comes from a woman aged 60-70 years in good health. Input material: blood.

The CDR3 region is CASSDAGNGYTF. CDR3 sequence (DNA): TGCGCCAGCAGCGATGCTGGGAATGGCTACACCTTC. The chain carries TRBV5-1 and TRBJ1-2; no reliable D call. The length of the CDR3 is 12 residues. V was trimmed by 4 bases and J by 6 bases, leaving 10 bases between them. The germline CDR1 and CDR2 sequences are SGHRS and YFSETQ. The full variable domain, completed using reference TRBV5-1 and TRBJ1-2, is KAGVTQTPRYLIKTRGQQVTLSCSPISGHRSVSWYQQTPGQGLQFLFEYFSETQRNKGNFPGRFSGRQFSNSRSEMNVSTLELGDSALYLCASSDAGNGYTFGSGTRLTVV.